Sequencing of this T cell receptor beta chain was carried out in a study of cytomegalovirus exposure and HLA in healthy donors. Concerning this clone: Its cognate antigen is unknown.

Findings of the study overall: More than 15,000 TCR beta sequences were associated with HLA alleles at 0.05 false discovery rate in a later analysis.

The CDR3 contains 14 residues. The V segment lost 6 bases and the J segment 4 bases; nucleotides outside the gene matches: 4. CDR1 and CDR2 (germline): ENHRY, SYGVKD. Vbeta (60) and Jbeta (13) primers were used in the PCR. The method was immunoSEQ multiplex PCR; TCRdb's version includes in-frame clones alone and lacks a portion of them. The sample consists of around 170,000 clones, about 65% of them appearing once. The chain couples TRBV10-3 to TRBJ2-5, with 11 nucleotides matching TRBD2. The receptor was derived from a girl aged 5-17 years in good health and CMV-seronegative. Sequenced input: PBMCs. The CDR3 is CAIRVAGGGETQYF. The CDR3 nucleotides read TGTGCCATCAGAGTAGCGGGGGGGGGAGAGACCCAGTACTTC.